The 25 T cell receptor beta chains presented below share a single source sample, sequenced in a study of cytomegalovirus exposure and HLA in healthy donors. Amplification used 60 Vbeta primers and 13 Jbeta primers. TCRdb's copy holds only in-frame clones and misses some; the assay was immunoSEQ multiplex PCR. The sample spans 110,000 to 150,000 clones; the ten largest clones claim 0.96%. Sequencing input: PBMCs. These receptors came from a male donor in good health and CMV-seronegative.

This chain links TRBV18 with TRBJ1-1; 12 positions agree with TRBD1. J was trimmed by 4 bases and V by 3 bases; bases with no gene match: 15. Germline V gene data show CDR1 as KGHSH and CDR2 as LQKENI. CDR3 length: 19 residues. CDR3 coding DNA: TGTGCCAGCTCACCCACCTCTATGGGACAGGGGGCGATGGGCACTGAAGCTTTCTTT. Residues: CASSPTSMGQGAMGTEAFF. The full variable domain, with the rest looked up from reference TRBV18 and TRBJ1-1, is NAGVMQNPRHLVRRRGQEARLRCSPMKGHSHVYWYRQLPEEGLKFMVYLQKENIIDESGMPKERFSAEFPKEGPSILRIQQVVRGDSAAYFCASSPTSMGQGAMGTEAFFGQGTRLTVV.

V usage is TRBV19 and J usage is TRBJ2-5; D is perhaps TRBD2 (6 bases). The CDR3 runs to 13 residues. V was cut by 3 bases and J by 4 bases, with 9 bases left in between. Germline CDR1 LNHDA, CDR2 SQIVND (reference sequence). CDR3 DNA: TGTGCCAGTAGTATGGAGGGACCAGAGACCCAGTACTTC. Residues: CASSMEGPETQYF.

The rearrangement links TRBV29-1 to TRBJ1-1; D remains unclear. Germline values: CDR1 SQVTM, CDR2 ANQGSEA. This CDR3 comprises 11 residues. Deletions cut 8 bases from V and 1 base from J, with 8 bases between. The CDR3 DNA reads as TGCAGCTCGAGAGAGAACACTGAAGCTTTCTTT. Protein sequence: CSSRENTEAFF.

CDR3 protein: CASSPGGPSNEQFF. The CDR3 bases are TGTGCCAGCAGTCCGGGAGGCCCCAGCAATGAGCAGTTCTTC. This chain links TRBV28 with TRBJ2-1, with 7 bases aligning to TRBD2. V shed 5 bases and J 6 bases; nucleotides not matched to a gene: 7. Looked up from germline, CDR1 is MDHEN and CDR2 is SYDVKM. The CDR3 consists of 14 residues.

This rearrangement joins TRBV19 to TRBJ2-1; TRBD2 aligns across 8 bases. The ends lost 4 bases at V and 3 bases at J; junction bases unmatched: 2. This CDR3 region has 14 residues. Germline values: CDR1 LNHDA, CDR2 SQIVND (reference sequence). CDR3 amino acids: CASSNLAGYNEQFF. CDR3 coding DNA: TGTGCCAGTAGTAATCTAGCGGGCTACAATGAGCAGTTCTTC.

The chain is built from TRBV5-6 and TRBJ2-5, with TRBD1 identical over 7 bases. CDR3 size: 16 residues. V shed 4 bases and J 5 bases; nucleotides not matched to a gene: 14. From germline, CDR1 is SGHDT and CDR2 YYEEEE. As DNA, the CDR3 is TGTGCCAGCAGCCCACAGGGGCCGAGGCAACTGGAGACCCAGTACTTC. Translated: CASSPQGPRQLETQYF.

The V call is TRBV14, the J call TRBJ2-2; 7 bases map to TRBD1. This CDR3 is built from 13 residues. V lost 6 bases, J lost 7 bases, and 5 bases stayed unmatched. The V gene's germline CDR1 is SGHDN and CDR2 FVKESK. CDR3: CASSRQGNGELFF. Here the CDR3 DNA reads TGTGCCAGCAGTCGACAGGGTAACGGGGAGCTGTTTTTT.

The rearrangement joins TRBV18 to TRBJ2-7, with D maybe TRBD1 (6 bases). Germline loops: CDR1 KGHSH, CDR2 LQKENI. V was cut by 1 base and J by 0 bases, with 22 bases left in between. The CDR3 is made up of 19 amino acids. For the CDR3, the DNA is TGTGCCAGCTCACCACAGTTCCCCTTTCCAGGGGTAAGCTCCTACGAGCAGTACTTC. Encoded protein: CASSPQFPFPGVSSYEQYF.

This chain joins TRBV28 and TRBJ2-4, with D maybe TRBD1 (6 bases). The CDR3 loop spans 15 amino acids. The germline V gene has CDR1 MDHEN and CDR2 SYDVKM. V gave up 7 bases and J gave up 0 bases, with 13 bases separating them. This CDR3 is CASNRADLAKNIQYF. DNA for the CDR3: TGTGCCAGCAACAGGGCGGATTTAGCCAAAAACATTCAGTACTTC.

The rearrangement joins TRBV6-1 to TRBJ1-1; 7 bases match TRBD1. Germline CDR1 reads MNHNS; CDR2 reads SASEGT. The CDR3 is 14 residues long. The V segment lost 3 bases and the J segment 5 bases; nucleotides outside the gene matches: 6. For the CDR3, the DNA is TGTGCCAGCAGTGAGAGACAGGGAAGAACTGAAGCTTTCTTT. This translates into CASSERQGRTEAFF.

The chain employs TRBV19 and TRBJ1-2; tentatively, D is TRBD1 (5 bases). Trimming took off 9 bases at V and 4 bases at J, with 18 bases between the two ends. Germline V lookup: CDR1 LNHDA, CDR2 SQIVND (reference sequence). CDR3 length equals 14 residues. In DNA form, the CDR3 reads TGTGCCAGCTCCCAGGGAGGGCCTTTCTATGGCTACACCTTC. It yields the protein CASSQGGPFYGYTF.

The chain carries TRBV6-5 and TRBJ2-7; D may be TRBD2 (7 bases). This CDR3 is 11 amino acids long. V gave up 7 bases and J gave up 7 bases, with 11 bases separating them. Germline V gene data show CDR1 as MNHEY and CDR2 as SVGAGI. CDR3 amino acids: CASNAGAEQYF. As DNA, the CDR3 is TGTGCCAGCAACGCGGGGGCGGAGCAGTACTTC.

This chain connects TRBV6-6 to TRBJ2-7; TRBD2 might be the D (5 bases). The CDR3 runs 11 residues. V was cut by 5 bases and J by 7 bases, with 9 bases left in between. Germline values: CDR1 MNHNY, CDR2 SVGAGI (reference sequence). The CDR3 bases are TGTGCCAGCAGTACCCGGGGTGAGCAGTACTTC. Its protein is CASSTRGEQYF.

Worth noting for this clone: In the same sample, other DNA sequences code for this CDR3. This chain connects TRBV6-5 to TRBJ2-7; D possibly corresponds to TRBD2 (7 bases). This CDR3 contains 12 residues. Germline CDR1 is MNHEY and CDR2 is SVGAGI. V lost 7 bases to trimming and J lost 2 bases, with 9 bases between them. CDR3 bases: TGTGCCAGCACGGGGGGCACCTACGAGCAGTACTTC. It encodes CASTGGTYEQYF.

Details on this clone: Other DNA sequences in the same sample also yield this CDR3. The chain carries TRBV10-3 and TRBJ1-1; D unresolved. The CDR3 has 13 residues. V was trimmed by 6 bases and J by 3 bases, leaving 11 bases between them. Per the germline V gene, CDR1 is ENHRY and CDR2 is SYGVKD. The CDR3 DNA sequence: TGTGCCATCAGCCCAAGAGAGGACACTGAAGCTTTCTTT. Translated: CAISPREDTEAFF.

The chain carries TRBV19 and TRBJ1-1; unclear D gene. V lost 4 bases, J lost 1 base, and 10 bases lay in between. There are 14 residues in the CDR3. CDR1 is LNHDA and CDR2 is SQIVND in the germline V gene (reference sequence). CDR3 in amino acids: CASSTGGSNTEAFF. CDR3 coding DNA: TGTGCCAGTAGTACCGGCGGTTCGAACACTGAAGCTTTCTTT.

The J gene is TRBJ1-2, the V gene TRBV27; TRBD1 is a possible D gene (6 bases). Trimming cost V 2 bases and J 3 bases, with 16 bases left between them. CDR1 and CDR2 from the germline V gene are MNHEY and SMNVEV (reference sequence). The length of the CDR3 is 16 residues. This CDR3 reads CASSLLGTPRDYGYTF. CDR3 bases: TGTGCCAGCAGTTTACTCGGGACACCTCGGGACTATGGCTACACCTTC.

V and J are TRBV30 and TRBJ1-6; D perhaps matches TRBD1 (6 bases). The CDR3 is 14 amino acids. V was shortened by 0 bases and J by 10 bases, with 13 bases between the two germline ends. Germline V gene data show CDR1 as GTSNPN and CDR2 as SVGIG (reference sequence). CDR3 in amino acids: CAWSVRGGRSPLHF. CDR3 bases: TGTGCCTGGAGTGTAAGGGGGGGGCGGTCACCCCTCCACTTT.

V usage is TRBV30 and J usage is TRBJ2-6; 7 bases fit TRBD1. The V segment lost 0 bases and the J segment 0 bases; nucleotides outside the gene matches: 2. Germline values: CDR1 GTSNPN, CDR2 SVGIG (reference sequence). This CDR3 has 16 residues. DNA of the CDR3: TGTGCCTGGAGTGTTTGGGACAGCTCTGGGGCCAACGTCCTGACTTTC. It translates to CAWSVWDSSGANVLTF.

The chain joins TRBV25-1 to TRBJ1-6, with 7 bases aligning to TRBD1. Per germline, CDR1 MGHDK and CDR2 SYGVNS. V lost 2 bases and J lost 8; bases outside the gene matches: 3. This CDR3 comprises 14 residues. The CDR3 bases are TGTGCCAGCAGTGAACAGGGGGAGTATTCACCCCTCCACTTT. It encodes CASSEQGEYSPLHF.

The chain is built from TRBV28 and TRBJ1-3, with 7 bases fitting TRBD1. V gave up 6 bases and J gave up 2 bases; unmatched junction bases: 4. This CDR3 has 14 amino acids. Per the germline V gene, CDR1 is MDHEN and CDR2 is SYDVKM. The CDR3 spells CASRPDRAGNTIYF. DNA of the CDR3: TGTGCCAGCAGGCCCGACAGGGCTGGAAACACCATATATTTT.

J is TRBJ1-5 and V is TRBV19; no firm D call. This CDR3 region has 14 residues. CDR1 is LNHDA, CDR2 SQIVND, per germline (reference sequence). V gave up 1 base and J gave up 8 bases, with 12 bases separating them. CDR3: CASSIGSDKEPQHF. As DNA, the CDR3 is TGTGCCAGTAGTATAGGGTCAGACAAGGAGCCCCAGCATTTT.

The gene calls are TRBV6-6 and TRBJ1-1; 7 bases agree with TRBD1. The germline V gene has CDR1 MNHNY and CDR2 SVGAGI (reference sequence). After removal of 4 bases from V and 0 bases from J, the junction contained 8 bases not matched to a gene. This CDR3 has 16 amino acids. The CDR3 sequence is CASSSTPGQLNTEAFF. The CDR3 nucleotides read TGTGCCAGCAGTTCCACCCCGGGACAGTTGAACACTGAAGCTTTCTTT.

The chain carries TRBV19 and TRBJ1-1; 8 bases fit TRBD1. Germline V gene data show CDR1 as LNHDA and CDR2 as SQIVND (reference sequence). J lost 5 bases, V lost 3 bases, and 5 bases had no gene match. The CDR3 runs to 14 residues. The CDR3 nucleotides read TGTGCCAGTAGTATCGGCAGGGGGCGGACTGAAGCTTTCTTT. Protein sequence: CASSIGRGRTEAFF.

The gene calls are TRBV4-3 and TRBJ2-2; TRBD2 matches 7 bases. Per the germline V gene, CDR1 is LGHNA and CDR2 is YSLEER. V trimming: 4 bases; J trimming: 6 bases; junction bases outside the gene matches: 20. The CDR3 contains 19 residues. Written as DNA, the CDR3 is TGCGCCAGCAGCCTTAATCTTGGTGTCGGGAGGACGGGCGCCGGGGAGCTGTTTTTT. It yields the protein CASSLNLGVGRTGAGELFF.